Listed below are T cell receptor beta chains from one sample, sequenced in a study of cytomegalovirus exposure and HLA in healthy donors. Produced via immunoSEQ multiplex PCR; TCRdb's table is partial and in-frame only. The repertoire holds about 110,000 clones, with over 75% as singletons. The sample comprised PBMCs. Receptor source: a woman aged 18-29 years in good health and CMV-seronegative. The CDR3 runs from the conserved cysteine through the conserved F or W. D genes are given only for firm matches. Size values are once, few and many counts, or a class for expanded clones, and some rows have none.

TRBV13	-	few	TRBJ1-3	TGTGCCAGCAGCCCGACAGGAGCTGGAAACACCATATATTTT	CASSPTGAGNTIYF
TRBV5-6	-	-	TRBJ1-5	TGTGCCAGCAGCTTGCTAGGGAGGGATCAGCCCCAGCATTTT	CASSLLGRDQPQHF
TRBV5-6	TRBD2	few	TRBJ2-7	TGTGCCAGCAGCTACTCGGGACTAGCGGGGGACTCCTACGAGCAGTACTTC	CASSYSGLAGDSYEQYF
TRBV4-1	TRBD1	-	TRBJ2-3	TGCGCCAGCAGCCGAGTACCGGGACAGAGCACAGATACGCAGTATTTT	CASSRVPGQSTDTQYF
TRBV6-4	TRBD1	once	TRBJ1-1	TGTGCCAGCAGCCCACAGGGGGTGGGCACTGAAGCTTTCTTT	CASSPQGVGTEAFF
TRBV9	-	-	TRBJ2-6	TGTGCCAGCAGCTCGAGCTTATCCGGGGCCAACGTCCTGACTTTC	CASSSSLSGANVLTF
TRBV30	-	-	TRBJ2-1	TGTGCCTGGAGTCTTTCGCCGGGGTTCCCCTACAATGAGCAGTTCTTC	CAWSLSPGFPYNEQFF
TRBV29-1	TRBD2	-	TRBJ2-1	TGCAGCGTTGAACGGCGGGGGGAGGAAAATGAGCAGTTCTTC	CSVERRGEENEQFF
TRBV6-1	TRBD2	-	TRBJ2-2	TGTGCCAGCAGGGGAGCGGGGGGGCTGACCGGGGAGCTGTTTTTT	CASRGAGGLTGELFF
TRBV11-2	TRBD1	-	TRBJ2-1	TGTGCCAGCAGCCTTGGACAGGGGGGCTCCAATGAGCAGTTCTTC	CASSLGQGGSNEQFF
TRBV2	-	-	TRBJ2-7	TGTGCCACCGGAGATTACGAGCAGTACTTC	CATGDYEQYF
TRBV6-5	-	once	TRBJ2-6	TGTGCCAGCAGTCGCAGGGTAACTGGGGCCAACGTCCTGACTTTC	CASSRRVTGANVLTF
TRBV29-1	TRBD1	-	TRBJ2-7	TGCAGCGTTGAAGTCGGGACAGCCAACTACGAGCAGTACTTC	CSVEVGTANYEQYF
TRBV19	-	-	TRBJ1-1	TGTGCCAGTAGTACTATATATGAGGGGAACACTGAAGCTTTCTTT	CASSTIYEGNTEAFF
TRBV29-1	-	-	TRBJ1-2	TGCAGCGTCTCGGCGGCGGGCTACACCTTC	CSVSAAGYTF
TRBV29-1	-	once	TRBJ2-7	TGCAGCGTTGAAAATCCTACCTCCTACGAGCAGTACTTC	CSVENPTSYEQYF
TRBV5-6	-	-	TRBJ2-2	TGTGCCAGCAGCTTGGTCAGGGTGGGCGGGGAGCTGTTTTTT	CASSLVRVGGELFF
TRBV7-2	TRBD2	-	TRBJ2-7	TGTGCCAGCAGCCATGGGACTAGCTACGAGCAGTACTTC	CASSHGTSYEQYF
TRBV4-2	-	-	TRBJ2-3	TGTGCCAGCAGCCAAGAGAAGGTGGGGGGGCCATCGGATACGCAGTATTTT	CASSQEKVGGPSDTQYF
TRBV28	-	-	TRBJ2-7	TGTGCCAGCATTCCCACTAGTAGTTTCCACGAGCAGTACTTC	CASIPTSSFHEQYF
TRBV27	TRBD2	-	TRBJ2-7	TGTGCCAGCAGTCAACTAGCGGCCACCTCCTACGAGCAGTACTTC	CASSQLAATSYEQYF
TRBV5-5	-	-	TRBJ1-6	TGTGCCAGCAGCGCAGACAACTCCTATAATTCACCCCTCCACTTT	CASSADNSYNSPLHF
TRBV28	TRBD1	-	TRBJ1-6	TGTGCCAGCACAGACAGGGGCGTTCTCTATAATTCACCCCTCCACTTT	CASTDRGVLYNSPLHF
TRBV6-1	TRBD1	-	TRBJ2-7	TGTGCCAGCAGTCCGGACAGGGGATGGATCGAGCAGTACTTC	CASSPDRGWIEQYF
TRBV5-4	TRBD1	-	TRBJ2-2	TGTGCCAGCAGCTTCGGGACAGTCACCGGGGAGCTGTTTTTT	CASSFGTVTGELFF
TRBV20-1	-	-	TRBJ2-7	TGCAGTGCTAGCGTCGGGGGCGAGCAGTACTTC	CSASVGGEQYF
TRBV30	TRBD1	-	TRBJ1-4	TGTGCCTGGAGTGCTAGGACAGGGTGGAATGAAAAACTGTTTTTT	CAWSARTGWNEKLFF
TRBV13	-	few	TRBJ2-7	TGTGCCAGCAGCCCTATAGGAGGGGGCGGATACGAGCAGTACTTC	CASSPIGGGGYEQYF
TRBV11-3	-	-	TRBJ2-7	TGTGCCAGCAGCTTAGGTTCCGACACCGACGAGCAGTACTTC	CASSLGSDTDEQYF
TRBV6-5	TRBD1	once	TRBJ2-5	TGTGCCAGCAGTTCCTCTCCGGGACAGGGCGCCGAGACCCAGTACTTC	CASSSSPGQGAETQYF
TRBV7-3	-	few	TRBJ1-2	TGTGCCAGCAGCCCCCTTAGGACTCTCGACTACACCTTC	CASSPLRTLDYTF
TRBV7-2	TRBD1	few	TRBJ2-7	TGTGCCAGCAGTCGGGACAGGGGGACCTACGAGCAGTACTTC	CASSRDRGTYEQYF
TRBV27	TRBD1	-	TRBJ1-2	TGTGCCAGTACAGGGGGCGCGGGGGGCTACACCTTC	CASTGGAGGYTF
TRBV7-9	-	-	TRBJ2-7	TGTGCCAGCAGCTTAGTAGGGGACGAGCAGTACTTC	CASSLVGDEQYF
TRBV7-9	TRBD2	once	TRBJ2-2	TGTGCCAGCAGGACCGGGAGGGCTACCGGGGAGCTGTTTTTT	CASRTGRATGELFF
TRBV9	-	-	TRBJ1-2	TGTGCCAGCAGCGTAGCCGGGGACTATGGCTACACCTTC	CASSVAGDYGYTF
TRBV23-1	TRBD1	once	TRBJ2-7	TGCGCCAGCAGTCAATCCCGGACAGGGTGGCCCTACGAGCAGTACTTC	CASSQSRTGWPYEQYF
TRBV5-1	TRBD2	-	TRBJ2-1	TGCGCCAGCAGCCCCCCCAGCGGGGGCTCCTACAATGAGCAGTTCTTC	CASSPPSGGSYNEQFF
TRBV6-5	-	-	TRBJ2-7	TGTGCCAGCGAAAGGGAGCGAGGCGAGCAGTACTTC	CASERERGEQYF
TRBV14	-	few	TRBJ1-2	TGTGCCAGCAGCCAAGATCCCATCGTCAGCGGGATTTGGGAGGATCACGGCTACACCTTC	CASSQDPIVSGIWEDHGYTF
TRBV27	-	-	TRBJ2-3	TGTGCCAGCAGTTGGGGGGAATTCACAGATACGCAGTATTTT	CASSWGEFTDTQYF
TRBV6-1	-	-	TRBJ1-1	TGTGCCAGCAGTGACAGGGTCACTGAAGCTTTCTTT	CASSDRVTEAFF
TRBV5-8	-	-	TRBJ2-1	TGTGCCAGCAGCTTGGGTCTGGGGGGAGAGTCCTACAATGAGCAGTTCTTC	CASSLGLGGESYNEQFF
TRBV6-1	TRBD1	-	TRBJ1-5	TGTGCCAGCAGACAGGGGGATCAGCCCCAGCATTTT	CASRQGDQPQHF
TRBV30	TRBD2	-	TRBJ2-5	TGTGCCTGGAGAGACAGGGGACTAGCGGGGGGGAAGACCCAGTACTTC	CAWRDRGLAGGKTQYF
TRBV21-1	-	-	TRBJ1-1	TGTGCCAGCAGCGCGACAGGGGGGAACACTGAAGCTTTCTTT	CASSATGGNTEAFF
TRBV2	TRBD1	few	TRBJ2-5	TGTGCCAGCAGTGGACAGGGACAAGAGACCCAGTACTTC	CASSGQGQETQYF
TRBV7-8	-	-	TRBJ1-5	TGTGCCAGCAGCTTAACCAGGGGAAGCAATCAGCCCCAGCATTTT	CASSLTRGSNQPQHF
TRBV4-1	-	-	TRBJ2-3	TGCGCCAGCAGCCAGTTGAGCCTAGCAGACACAGATACGCAGTATTTT	CASSQLSLADTDTQYF
TRBV9	TRBD2	-	TRBJ2-3	TGTGCCAGCAGCGTAACAGGCGGGGGTGAATACACAGATACGCAGTATTTT	CASSVTGGGEYTDTQYF
TRBV2	-	-	TRBJ2-3	TGTGCCAGCAGTTCAACAGCCCTGGGCACAGATACGCAGTATTTT	CASSSTALGTDTQYF
TRBV11-2	-	-	TRBJ1-4	TGTGCCAGCAGCTTAGAGTATCAAGAGGCAACTAATGAAAAACTGTTTTTT	CASSLEYQEATNEKLFF
TRBV7-9	TRBD2	-	TRBJ2-1	TGTGCCAGCAGCTTAACGGCGGGGGGGCCGGACGAGCAGTTCTTC	CASSLTAGGPDEQFF